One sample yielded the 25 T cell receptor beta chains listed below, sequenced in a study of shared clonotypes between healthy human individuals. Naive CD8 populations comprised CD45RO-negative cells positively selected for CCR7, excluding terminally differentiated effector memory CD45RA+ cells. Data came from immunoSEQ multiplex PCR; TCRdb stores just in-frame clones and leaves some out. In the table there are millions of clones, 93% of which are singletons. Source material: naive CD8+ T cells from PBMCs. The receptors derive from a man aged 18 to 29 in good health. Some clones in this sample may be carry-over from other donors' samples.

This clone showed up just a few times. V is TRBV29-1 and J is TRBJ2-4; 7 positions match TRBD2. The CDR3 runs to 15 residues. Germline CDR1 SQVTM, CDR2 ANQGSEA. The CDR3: CSCALAEPPWNIQYF. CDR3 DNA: TGCAGTTGCGCCCTAGCGGAGCCCCCATGGAACATTCAGTACTTC.

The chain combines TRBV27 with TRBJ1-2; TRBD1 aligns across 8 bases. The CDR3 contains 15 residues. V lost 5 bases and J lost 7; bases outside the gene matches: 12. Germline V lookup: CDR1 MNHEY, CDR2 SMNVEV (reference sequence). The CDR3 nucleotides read TGTGCCAGCAGTGCCGACCGGACAGGGCTGTCTGGCTACACCTTC. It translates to CASSADRTGLSGYTF.

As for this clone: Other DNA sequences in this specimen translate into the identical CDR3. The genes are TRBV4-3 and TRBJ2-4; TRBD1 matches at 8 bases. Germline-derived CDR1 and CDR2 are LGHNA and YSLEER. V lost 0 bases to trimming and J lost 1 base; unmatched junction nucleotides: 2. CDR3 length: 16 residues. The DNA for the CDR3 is TGCGCCAGCAGCCAAGATCCAGGGGGCGCCAAAAACATTCAGTACTTC. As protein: CASSQDPGGAKNIQYF.

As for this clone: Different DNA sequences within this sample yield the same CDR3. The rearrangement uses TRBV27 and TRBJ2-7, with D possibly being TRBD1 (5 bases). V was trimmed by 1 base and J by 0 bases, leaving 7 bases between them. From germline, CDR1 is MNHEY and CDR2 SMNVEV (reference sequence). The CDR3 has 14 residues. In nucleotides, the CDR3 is TGTGCCAGCAGTTTATTGGGGCCCTCCTACGAGCAGTACTTC. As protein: CASSLLGPSYEQYF.

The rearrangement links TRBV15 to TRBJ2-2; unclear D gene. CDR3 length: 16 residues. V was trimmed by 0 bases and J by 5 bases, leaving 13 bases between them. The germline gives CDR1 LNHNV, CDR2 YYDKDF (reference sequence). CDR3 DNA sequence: TGTGCCACCAGCAGAGACTTGCGGCCGAGAACCGGGGAGCTGTTTTTT. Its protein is CATSRDLRPRTGELFF.

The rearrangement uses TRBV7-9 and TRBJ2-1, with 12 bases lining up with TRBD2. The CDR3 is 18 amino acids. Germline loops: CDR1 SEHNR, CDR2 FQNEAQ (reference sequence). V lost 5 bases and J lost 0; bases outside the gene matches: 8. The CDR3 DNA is TGTGCCAGCAGCCCTCACCGGACTAGCGGGACCTCCTACAATGAGCAGTTCTTC. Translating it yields CASSPHRTSGTSYNEQFF.

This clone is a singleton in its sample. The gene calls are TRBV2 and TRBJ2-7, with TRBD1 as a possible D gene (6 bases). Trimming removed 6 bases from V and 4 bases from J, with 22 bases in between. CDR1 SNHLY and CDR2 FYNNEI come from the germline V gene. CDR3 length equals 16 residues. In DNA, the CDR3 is TGTGCCAGCAGAGTCCCTACTACCGGGACACTTTACGAGCAGTACTTC. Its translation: CASRVPTTGTLYEQYF.

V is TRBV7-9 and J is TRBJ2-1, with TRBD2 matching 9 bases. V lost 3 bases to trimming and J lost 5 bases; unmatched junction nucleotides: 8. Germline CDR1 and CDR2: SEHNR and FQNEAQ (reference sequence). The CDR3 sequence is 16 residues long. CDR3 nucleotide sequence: TGTGCCAGCAGCTTTCTTGCGGGAGGGGACCACAATGAGCAGTTCTTC. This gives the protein CASSFLAGGDHNEQFF.

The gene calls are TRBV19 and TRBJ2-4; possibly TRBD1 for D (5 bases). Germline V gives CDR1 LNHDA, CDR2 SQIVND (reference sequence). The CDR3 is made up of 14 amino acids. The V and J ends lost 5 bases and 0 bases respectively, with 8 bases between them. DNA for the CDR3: TGTGCCAGTAGTGACAGTGGAGCCAAAAACATTCAGTACTTC. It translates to CASSDSGAKNIQYF.

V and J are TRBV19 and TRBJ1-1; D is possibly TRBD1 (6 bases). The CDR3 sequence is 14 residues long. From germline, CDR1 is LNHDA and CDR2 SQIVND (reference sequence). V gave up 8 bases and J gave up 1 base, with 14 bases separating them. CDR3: CASGTGHWNTEAFF. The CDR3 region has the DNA TGTGCCAGTGGAACGGGACATTGGAACACTGAAGCTTTCTTT.

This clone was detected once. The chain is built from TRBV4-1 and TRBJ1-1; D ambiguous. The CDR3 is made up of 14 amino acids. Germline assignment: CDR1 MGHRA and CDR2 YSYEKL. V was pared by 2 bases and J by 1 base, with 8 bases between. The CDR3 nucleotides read TGCGCCAGCAGCCAAAAGTGGGGGAACACTGAAGCTTTCTTT. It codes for CASSQKWGNTEAFF.

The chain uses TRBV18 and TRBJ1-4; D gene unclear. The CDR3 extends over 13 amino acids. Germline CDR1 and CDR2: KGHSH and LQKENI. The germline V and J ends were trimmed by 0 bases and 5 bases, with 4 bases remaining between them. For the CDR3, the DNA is TGTGCCAGCTCACCACCAGGGAATGAAAAACTGTTTTTT. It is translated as CASSPPGNEKLFF.

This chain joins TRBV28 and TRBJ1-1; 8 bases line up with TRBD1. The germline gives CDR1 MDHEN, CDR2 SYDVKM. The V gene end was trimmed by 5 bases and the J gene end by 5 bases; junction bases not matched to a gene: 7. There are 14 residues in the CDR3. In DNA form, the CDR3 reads TGTGCCAGCAGTCCAGGGGGCAGAGAAACTGAAGCTTTCTTT. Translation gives CASSPGGRETEAFF.

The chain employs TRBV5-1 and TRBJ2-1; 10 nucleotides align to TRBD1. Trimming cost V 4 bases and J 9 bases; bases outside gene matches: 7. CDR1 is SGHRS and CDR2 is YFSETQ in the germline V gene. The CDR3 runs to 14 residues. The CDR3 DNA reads TGCGCCAGCAGCAACCGACAGGGGGCGGTTGAGCAGTTCTTC. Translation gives CASSNRQGAVEQFF.

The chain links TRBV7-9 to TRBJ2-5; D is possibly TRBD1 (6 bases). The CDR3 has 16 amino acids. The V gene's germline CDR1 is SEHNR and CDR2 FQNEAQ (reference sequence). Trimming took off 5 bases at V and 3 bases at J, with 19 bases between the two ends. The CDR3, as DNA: TGTGCCAGCAGCCCCGAGGGGGACCATGGGGAAGAGACCCAGTACTTC. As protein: CASSPEGDHGEETQYF.

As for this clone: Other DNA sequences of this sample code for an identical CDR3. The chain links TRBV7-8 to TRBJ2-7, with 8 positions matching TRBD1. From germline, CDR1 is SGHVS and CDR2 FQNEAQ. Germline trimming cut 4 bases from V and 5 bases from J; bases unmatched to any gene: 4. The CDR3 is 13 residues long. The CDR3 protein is CASSSDREDEQYF. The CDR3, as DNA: TGTGCCAGCAGCTCGGACAGGGAAGACGAGCAGTACTTC.

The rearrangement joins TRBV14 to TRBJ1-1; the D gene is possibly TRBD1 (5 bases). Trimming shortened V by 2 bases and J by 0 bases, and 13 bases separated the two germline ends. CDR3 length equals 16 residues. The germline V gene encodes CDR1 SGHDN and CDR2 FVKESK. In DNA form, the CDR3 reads TGTGCCAGCAGCCAAACTGGGGCCGGTCTGAACACTGAAGCTTTCTTT. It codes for CASSQTGAGLNTEAFF.

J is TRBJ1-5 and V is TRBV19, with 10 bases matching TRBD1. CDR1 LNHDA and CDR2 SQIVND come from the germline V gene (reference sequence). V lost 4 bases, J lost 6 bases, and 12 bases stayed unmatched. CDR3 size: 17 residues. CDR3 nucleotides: TGTGCCAGTAGTACCCTAATGGACAGGGGGACCGGTCAGCCCCAGCATTTT. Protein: CASSTLMDRGTGQPQHF.

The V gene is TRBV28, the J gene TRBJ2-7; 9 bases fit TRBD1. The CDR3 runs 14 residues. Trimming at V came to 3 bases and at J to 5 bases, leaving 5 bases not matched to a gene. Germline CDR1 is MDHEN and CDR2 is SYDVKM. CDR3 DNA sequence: TGTGCCAGCAGTTTGGGACAGGGTTGGGACGAGCAGTACTTC. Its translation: CASSLGQGWDEQYF.

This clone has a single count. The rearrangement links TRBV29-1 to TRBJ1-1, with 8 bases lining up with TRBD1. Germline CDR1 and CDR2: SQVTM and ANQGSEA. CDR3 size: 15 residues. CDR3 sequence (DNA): TGCACCGTCCCCGGACAGGGACCCCAGAACACTGAAGCTTTCTTT. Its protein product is CTVPGQGPQNTEAFF.

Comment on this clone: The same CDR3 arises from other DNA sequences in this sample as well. The CDR3 protein is CASRRTGDYEQYF. The CDR3 DNA reads as TGTGCCAGCAGGAGGACAGGGGACTACGAGCAGTACTTC. This rearrangement joins TRBV2 to TRBJ2-7; 9 bases are a match to TRBD1. CDR1 is SNHLY and CDR2 is FYNNEI in the germline V gene. With 6 bases clipped from V and 3 bases from J, the junction kept 3 bases outside the gene matches. CDR3 length: 13 amino acids.

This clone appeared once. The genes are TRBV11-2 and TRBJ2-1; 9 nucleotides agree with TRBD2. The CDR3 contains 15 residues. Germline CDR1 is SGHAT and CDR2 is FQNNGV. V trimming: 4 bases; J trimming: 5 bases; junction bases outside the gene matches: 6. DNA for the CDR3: TGTGCCAGCAGCTCCCGACTAGCGGACGACAATGAGCAGTTCTTC. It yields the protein CASSSRLADDNEQFF.

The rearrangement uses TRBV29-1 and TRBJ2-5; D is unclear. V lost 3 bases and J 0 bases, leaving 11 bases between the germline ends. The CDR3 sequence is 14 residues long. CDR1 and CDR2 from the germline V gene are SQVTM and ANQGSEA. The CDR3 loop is CSVEAFQYQETQYF. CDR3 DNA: TGCAGCGTTGAGGCCTTCCAGTACCAAGAGACCCAGTACTTC.

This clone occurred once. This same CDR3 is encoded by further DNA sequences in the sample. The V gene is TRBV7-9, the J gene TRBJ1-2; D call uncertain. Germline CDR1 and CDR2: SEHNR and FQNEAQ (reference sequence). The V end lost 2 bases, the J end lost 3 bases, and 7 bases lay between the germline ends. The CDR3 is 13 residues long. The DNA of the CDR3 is TGTGCCAGCAGCTTAACCACAGACTATGGCTACACCTTC. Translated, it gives CASSLTTDYGYTF.

The CDR3 bases are TGTGCCTGGAGTCTATCTGGGGCCGGGGAGCTGTTTTTT. As protein: CAWSLSGAGELFF. V usage is TRBV30 and J usage is TRBJ2-2; D is unresolved. Looked up from germline, CDR1 is GTSNPN and CDR2 is SVGIG (reference sequence). Deletions cut 2 bases from V and 6 bases from J, with 10 bases between. The CDR3 loop spans 13 amino acids. The full variable domain, in which reference TRBV30 and TRBJ2-2 provide the parts outside the CDR3, is SQTIHQWPATLVQPVGSPLSLECTVEGTSNPNLYWYRQAAGRGLQLLFYSVGIGQISSEVPQNLSASRPQDRQFILSSKKLLLSDSGFYLCAWSLSGAGELFFGEGSRLTVL.